This T cell receptor beta chain was recorded in a study of CD8+CD57+ T cells in acquired aplastic anemia (dated by TCRdb to 2016 to 2019). For the wider study: Extracted DNA from sorted CD4+ and CD8+ cells averaged approximately 3 ug, ranging from roughly 0.17 to 27.4 ug. CD8+CD57+ expansion was defined as a frequency above the mean frequency observed in healthy subjects. The paper's findings and limits, for the study overall: Although some 28 CD8+ CDR3 sequences were shared by patients and controls, these sequences appeared highly expressed in patients and within the immunodominant clones of patients. Patients and healthy controls showed no significant difference in CD8+ Simpson's diversity (P=0.060).

This clonotype was observed many times. It lacks a known antigen. The sample holds no much larger clone one base away, and base qualities are not on file. The patients picked for sequencing were ones in whom flow cytometry had shown an expansion of CD8+CD57+ cells. Every patient had severe acquired aplastic anemia, diagnosed using the International Study of Aplastic Anemia and Agranulocytosis and Camitta criteria. No therapy had been received by the patients at the time of blood sampling. The study deep-sequenced TCR repertoires of sorted CD4+ and CD8+ blood T cells from severe aplastic anemia patients and healthy subjects. Patients were enrolled under clinicaltrials.gov protocols 00001620, 01623167, 00001397, 00071045, 00081523 and 00961064 in the USA. Ficoll-Paque density gradient centrifugation was used to isolate peripheral blood mononuclear cells. Before DNA was extracted, CD4+ and CD8+ T cells were sorted using either FACS or magnetic beads.

V trim: 6 bases; J trim: 0 bases; unmatched bases: 4. From the cysteine through the phenylalanine, the CDR3 covers 15 amino acids. The DNA shown is the 45-base CDR3, in frame from base 1. CDR1 and CDR2, looked up from the germline V gene, are SGDLS and YYNGEE. Profiling of TCR beta VDJ combinations and CDR3 sequences used genomic DNA as the template. An Illumina HiSeq 2000 was used for TCR repertoire sequencing. Turning to the authors' computational methods: TRBV/TRBJ rearrangement plots, CDR3 size and DJ length profiles, and Simpson's diversity index were used to evaluate the repertoires. The most abundant DNA sequence in the deep sequencing data was taken as the immunodominant clone. CDR3 amino acid sequences were checked for sharing between subjects and were compared against published repertoires and the VDJdb database. The public reads were reanalyzed by TCRdb: fastp trimming at Q25, MiXCR alignment, in-frame beta chains only. Rows matching on CDR3 protein sequence are summarized as one entry with the most common DNA and genes. TCRdb, rather than the study authors, made the V and J calls. In this sample the table shows roughly 180,000 distinct CDR3 sequences, approximately 48% of which occur a single time. The ten biggest clones cover about an eighth of the sample.

This TCR derives from a human donor with aplastic anemia. The sequenced material came from sorted CD4+, CD8+, or CD8+CD57+ T cells (not recorded which) from PBMCs. Recombination linked TRBV9 to TRBJ2-1; 9 bases in the junction line up with TRBD1. CDR3 reads: CASNMGQGSYNEQFF. The nucleotide sequence reads TGTGCCAGCAACATGGGACAGGGCTCCTACAATGAGCAGTTCTTC.